This is a list of T cell receptor beta chains from one sample in a study of T cells after yellow fever vaccination. MiXCR, applied by TCRdb to the 5' RACE reads, yields one record per CDR3 protein. The sample yields about 350,000 distinct CDR3 sequences, roughly 8.4% seen once. This specimen consisted of PBMCs, obtained about 41 days after the first yellow fever vaccination. Receptors originate from a man aged 18 to 29 who received the YFV17D yellow fever vaccine. CDR3s include the opening cysteine and the closing phenylalanine or tryptophan. A D gene is named only where the DNA matches it firmly. Size values are once, few and many counts, or a class for expanded clones, and some rows have none.

TGTGCCAGCAGCACGCCCTTCGACGGACGCCACGCGAACACCGGGGAGCTGTTTTTT | CASSTPFDGRHANTGELFF | TRBJ2-2 | TRBV9 | . | .
TGTGCCAGCAGCCGGGGACAGGGTGCTAACTATGGCTACACCTTC | CASSRGQGANYGYTF | TRBJ1-2 | TRBV7-2 | . | TRBD1
TGCAGCGTGAGGGGCAGGGTGGGCAATGAGCAGTTCTTC | CSVRGRVGNEQFF | TRBJ2-1 | TRBV29-1 | . | .
TGTGCCAGTAGTAGACTGGGACAGGGGATGAACACTGAAGCTTTCTTT | CASSRLGQGMNTEAFF | TRBJ1-1 | TRBV19 | . | TRBD1
TGTGCCAGCGCCACGGGACTAGTCATCGATGAGCAGTTCTTC | CASATGLVIDEQFF | TRBJ2-1 | TRBV25-1 | . | TRBD2
TGCAGTGCTAGGGGAGACAGGGTTGGGCAAGAGACCCAGTACTTC | CSARGDRVGQETQYF | TRBJ2-5 | TRBV20-1 | few | TRBD1
TGTGCCACCAGTGATGCCGCGGCTTCGGTTGGAGATACGCAGTATTTT | CATSDAAASVGDTQYF | TRBJ2-3 | TRBV24-1 | many | .
TGTGCCAGCAGCTTATGGGCGGACCAAGAGACCCAGTACTTC | CASSLWADQETQYF | TRBJ2-5 | TRBV7-3 | few | .
TGTGCCAGCACGGAAACAGGGGGAAGGTTGGAGACCCAGTACTTC | CASTETGGRLETQYF | TRBJ2-5 | TRBV6-1 | few | TRBD1
TGTGCCAGCAGCCCGATCTACTATGGCTACACCTTC | CASSPIYYGYTF | TRBJ1-2 | TRBV7-9 | . | .
TGCGCCAGCAGCCAAGGGGGTGGGCCACAAGCTCGCTACACCTTC | CASSQGGGPQARYTF | TRBJ1-2 | TRBV4-3 | many | .
TGTGCCAGCAGCTGGACATTAAACACCATATATTTT | CASSWTLNTIYF | TRBJ1-3 | TRBV12-3/TRBV12-4 | many | .
TGTGCCAGCAGCCCCCGAATAGGGGAGGGGAATGGCTACACCTTC | CASSPRIGEGNGYTF | TRBJ1-2 | TRBV4-2 | few | .
TGTGCCAGCAGTGTTTCAGGGTCCAAGCAGTACTTC | CASSVSGSKQYF | TRBJ2-7 | TRBV6-1 | few | .
TGTGCCAGTAGCGATTTCTCTGGAAACACCATATATTTT | CASSDFSGNTIYF | TRBJ1-3 | TRBV19 | few | .
TGTGCCAGCAGCTTAAACAGGGTAGAAGCTTTCTTT | CASSLNRVEAFF | TRBJ1-1 | TRBV7-9 | many | .
TGTGCCAGCAGCTTAGTCAGGGGAGACTACGAGCAGTACTTC | CASSLVRGDYEQYF | TRBJ2-7 | TRBV11-2 | . | .
TGTGCCAGCAGTGAACGGGCCCCGGCGGAAGCTTTCTTT | CASSERAPAEAFF | TRBJ1-1 | TRBV6-1 | few | .
TGTGCCAGCAGCTTAGAAGGGGTCATCCAGTACTTC | CASSLEGVIQYF | TRBJ2-5 | TRBV7-6 | few | .